The 18 T cell receptor beta chains given below trace back to one sample, sequenced in a study of Ad26.COV2.S vaccination and SARS-CoV-2 variants. Here immunoSEQ multiplex PCR was the method, and the copy in TCRdb shows in-frame clones only, minus some. The sample lists some 390,000 clones; about 88% were seen once. Treatment reported: around 19 received Ad26.COV2.S at low or high dose, single or two shots; about five received placebo; per-sample allocation not given. Following the first vaccine or placebo injection, samples were taken on day 63. The sample consisted of peripheral blood, taken in a trial of Ad26.COV2.S vaccine versus placebo. The receptor source for this set is a person aged 18-65 years who received the Ad26.COV2.S COVID-19 vaccine or a placebo.

The chain couples TRBV5-1 to TRBJ2-5, with TRBD2 as a possible D gene (6 bases). Per germline, CDR1 SGHRS and CDR2 YFSETQ. Trimming took off 0 bases at V and 6 bases at J, with 15 bases between the two ends. The CDR3 runs 15 residues. CDR3 region: CASSLDGREAQTQYF. The CDR3 DNA reads TGCGCCAGCAGCTTGGATGGCAGGGAGGCACAGACCCAGTACTTC.

The chain employs TRBV6-6 and TRBJ2-7; tentatively, D is TRBD1 (6 bases). Looked up from germline, CDR1 is MNHNY and CDR2 is SVGAGI (reference sequence). The CDR3 contains 13 residues. Deletions cut 7 bases from V and 2 bases from J, with 12 bases between. CDR3 loop: CASIGQGPYEQYF. As DNA, the CDR3 is TGTGCCAGCATCGGGCAGGGGCCCTACGAGCAGTACTTC.

The chain is built from TRBV15 and TRBJ1-4; D perhaps matches TRBD1 (6 bases). V lost 3 bases and J 8 bases, leaving 16 bases between the germline ends. The CDR3 totals 15 residues. Germline V gene lookup returns CDR1 LNHNV and CDR2 YYDKDF (reference sequence). Here the CDR3 reads CATSRDQGFGEKLFF. The DNA of the CDR3 is TGTGCCACCAGCAGGGACCAGGGGTTCGGGGAAAAACTGTTTTTT. Using reference TRBV15 and TRBJ1-4 for the parts outside the CDR3, the full variable domain is DAMVIQNPRYQVTQFGKPVTLSCSQTLNHNVMYWYQQKSSQAPKLLFHYYDKDFNNEADTPDNFQSRRPNTSFCFLDIRSPGLGDTAMYLCATSRDQGFGEKLFFGSGTQLSVL.

Only one count was recorded for this clone. At one of its ends the junction is not consistent with the germline gene, which may arise from a read error. The chain uses TRBV3-1 (or the pseudogene TRBV3-2) and TRBJ2-7; the D gene is possibly TRBD2 (6 bases). The germline V gene encodes CDR1 LGHDT and CDR2 YNNKEL (reference sequence). This CDR3 spans 13 amino acids. The CDR3 sequence: CASSKEGTQEQYF. In DNA, the CDR3 is TGTGCCAGCAGCAAAGAAGGGACTCAAGAGCAGTACTTC.

This chain links TRBV5-1 with TRBJ2-1; D could derive from TRBD1 or TRBD2 (6 bases each). This CDR3 has 14 amino acids. The germline V gene has CDR1 SGHRS and CDR2 YFSETQ. Between the trimmed V and J ends, which lost 4 bases and 8 bases, there was a span of 16 bases. The DNA of the CDR3 is TGCGCCAGCAGCCCCGGTCCGGGGGCTGATGAGCAGTTCTTC. It specifies CASSPGPGADEQFF.

The CDR3 loop reads CASSPGQPTNEQFF. The CDR3 nucleotides are TGTGCCAGCAGCCCGGGACAGCCGACCAATGAGCAGTTCTTC. The rearrangement joins TRBV6-5 to TRBJ2-1, with TRBD1 matching over 7 bases. The germline gives CDR1 MNHEY, CDR2 SVGAGI. The CDR3 spans 14 residues. The J segment lost 6 bases and the V segment lost 6 bases, leaving 8 bases of the junction unmatched.

This chain links TRBV19 with TRBJ2-7; possible D gene TRBD1, 6 bases. Between the trimmed V and J ends, which lost 1 base and 0 bases, there was a span of 13 bases. This CDR3 has 16 amino acids. The V gene's germline CDR1 is LNHDA and CDR2 SQIVND (reference sequence). CDR3 DNA: TGTGCCAGTAGTATAGCGGGGACACTCAGCTCCTACGAGCAGTACTTC. Its protein is CASSIAGTLSSYEQYF.

The count of this clone is one. The V call is TRBV24-1, the J call TRBJ2-1, with 12 bases that match TRBD2. Germline assignment: CDR1 KGHDR and CDR2 SFDVKD. The CDR3 length is 19 residues. V shed 3 bases, J shed 0 bases, and the junction held 8 bases outside the gene matches. The chain's CDR3 is CATSDIGLAGGSSYNEQFF. The CDR3 nucleotides are TGTGCCACCAGTGATATTGGGCTAGCGGGAGGGAGCTCCTACAATGAGCAGTTCTTC.

V gene TRBV30 combines with J gene TRBJ1-4; no reliable D call. Trimming left V 1 base short and J 6 bases short, with 9 bases between. The CDR3 runs 13 residues. The germline V gene has CDR1 GTSNPN and CDR2 SVGIG (reference sequence). CDR3 loop: CAWSEMGYEKLFF. As DNA, the CDR3 is TGTGCCTGGAGTGAAATGGGGTATGAAAAACTGTTTTTT.

The V and J genes are TRBV4-1 and TRBJ2-2; TRBD2 matches at 9 bases. Germline V gene sequence: CDR1 MGHRA, CDR2 YSYEKL. CDR3 size: 20 residues. V was pared by 3 bases and J by 0 bases, with 14 bases of the junction left unmatched. The CDR3 bases are TGCGCCAGCAGCCACCCCTCGCCCCTAGCGGGGACAACGAACACCGGGGAGCTGTTTTTT. Its translation is CASSHPSPLAGTTNTGELFF.

V and J are TRBV5-5 and TRBJ2-7; 11 bases are a match to TRBD1. The CDR3 consists of 17 residues. The V gene's germline CDR1 is SGHKS and CDR2 YYEKEE (reference sequence). Germline trimming cut 5 bases from V and 4 bases from J; bases unmatched to any gene: 14. CDR3 in DNA: TGTGCCAGCAGGGACAGGGGGCTAGCCCGGGTCCTTTACGAGCAGTACTTC. Its protein product is CASRDRGLARVLYEQYF. Full variable domain (outside the CDR3, taken from reference TRBV5-5 and TRBJ2-7): DAGVTQSPTHLIKTRGQQVTLRCSPISGHKSVSWYQQVLGQGPQFIFQYYEKEERGRGNFPDRFSARQFPNYSSELNVNALLLGDSALYLCASRDRGLARVLYEQYFGPGTRLTVT.

CDR3 protein: CASRLQETQYF. Here the CDR3 DNA reads TGTGCCAGCAGGTTACAAGAGACCCAGTACTTC. The chain employs TRBV28 and TRBJ2-5; no firm D call. This CDR3 is 11 amino acids long. The germline V gene has CDR1 MDHEN and CDR2 SYDVKM. V lost 6 bases to trimming and J lost 2 bases, with 4 bases between them.

The chain combines TRBV6-1 with TRBJ1-3, with D possibly matching TRBD1 (6 bases). CDR3 size: 14 residues. The ends were cut back, 3 bases at V and 2 bases at J, with 8 bases in the middle. The germline V gene encodes CDR1 MNHNS and CDR2 SASEGT. The CDR3 sequence: CASSDRGTGNTIYF. The CDR3 nucleotides are TGTGCCAGCAGTGACAGGGGAACTGGAAACACCATATATTTT.

This clone was counted once. The rearrangement links TRBV19 to TRBJ1-5, with a possible D match to TRBD1 (6 bases). V was pared by 6 bases and J by 4 bases, with 13 bases between. The germline V gene encodes CDR1 LNHDA and CDR2 SQIVND (reference sequence). The CDR3 is made up of 14 amino acids. CDR3 DNA sequence: TGTGCCAGTAGATTGGGGGGCAGTAATCAGCCCCAGCATTTT. Its protein product is CASRLGGSNQPQHF.

The gene calls are TRBV7-8 and TRBJ2-7, with D unclear. The CDR3 runs to 14 residues. V was pared by 1 base and J by 3 bases, with 10 bases between. Germline V gives CDR1 SGHVS, CDR2 FQNEAQ. DNA for the CDR3: TGTGCCAGCAGCTTAGGCCCAGGTAGCTACGAGCAGTACTTC. Its protein is CASSLGPGSYEQYF.

V and J are TRBV6-2 or TRBV6-3 and TRBJ1-3; no reliable D call. The V gene lost 2 bases and the J gene lost 2 bases, with 16 bases spanning the gap. This CDR3 contains 17 residues. Germline assignment: CDR1 MNHEY and CDR2 SVGEGT. The CDR3 DNA sequence: TGTGCCAGCAGTTACCTCCCGACTACGGAGGCTGGAAACACCATATATTTT. Amino acids: CASSYLPTTEAGNTIYF.

The rearrangement links TRBV15 to TRBJ2-3, with D perhaps TRBD1 (6 bases). Trimming stripped 0 bases from V and 6 bases from J, with 13 bases between. Germline CDR1 and CDR2: LNHNV and YYDKDF (reference sequence). CDR3 length: 15 amino acids. The CDR3 DNA reads as TGTGCCACCAGCAGAGATTGGGGGCGCGGGGATACGCAGTATTTT. Translated: CATSRDWGRGDTQYF. The entire variable domain, with the rest obtained from reference TRBV15 and TRBJ2-3, is as follows: DAMVIQNPRYQVTQFGKPVTLSCSQTLNHNVMYWYQQKSSQAPKLLFHYYDKDFNNEADTPDNFQSRRPNTSFCFLDIRSPGLGDTAMYLCATSRDWGRGDTQYFGPGTRLTVL.

V usage is TRBV27 and J usage is TRBJ1-6; TRBD1 aligns across 7 bases. Germline trimming cut 6 bases from V and 8 bases from J; bases unmatched to any gene: 10. The CDR3 has 15 residues. CDR1 is MNHEY and CDR2 is SMNVEV in the germline V gene (reference sequence). CDR3 loop: CASRERQGIHSPLHF. In DNA form, the CDR3 reads TGTGCCAGCAGGGAAAGACAGGGAATACATTCACCCCTCCACTTT.